The present T cell receptor beta chain was sequenced within a study of blood T cell repertoires in COVID-19. Within 2 weeks before study entry, exposed participants met a COVID-19 case. V lost 1 base to trimming and J lost 3 bases, with 16 bases between them. This CDR3 has 16 amino acids. Germline CDR1 reads SGHTA; CDR2 reads FQGNSA. Clones were sequenced by immunoSEQ multiplex PCR, and TCRdb holds only the in-frame ones, with some missing. The profile covers roughly 150,000 clones, with over 80% appearing a single time and about 5.2% taken by the ten largest. V is TRBV7-2 and J is TRBJ2-7; D gene uncertain. This TCR derives from an older man who had been exposed to COVID-19. Material for sequencing was PBMCs or T cells enriched from blood (not recorded which). CDR3 in DNA: TGTGCCAGCAGCTTAGGTAATTTTTCCCTTAGCTACGAGCAGTACTTC. Its translation: CASSLGNFSLSYEQYF.